The clone carrying this TCR beta chain has a handful of counts. The antigen remains unidentified. Trimming removed 3 bases at V and 8 bases at J, with 22 bases between. The CDR3 length is 16 residues. Germline lookup yields CDR1 MNHEY and CDR2 SVGAGI. The data stem from a study of beta chain features in type 1 diabetes. Sequenced material consisted of expressed TCRB transcripts (all of the isolated RNA was reverse transcribed). TCRdb keeps only in-frame clones here, not all; method: immunoSEQ multiplex PCR. The sample records 900,000 or so clones, around a sixth being singletons. Overall study results and limits: With patients and controls alike, PCR might favor shorter templates to an equal degree.

This TCR derives from a woman between 18 and 29 years old in good health. The sample comprised naive CD4+ T cells from blood. This sequence joins TRBV6-5 and TRBJ1-2; weak D call: TRBD1 (5 bases). DNA for the CDR3: TGTGCCAGCAGTTATCGGCAAGGGGATGTAGTCGCGGGCTACACCTTC. Residues: CASSYRQGDVVAGYTF.